The present T cell receptor beta chain was sequenced within a study of shared clonotypes between healthy human individuals. General observations from the study: Even with large depth, rarefaction showed that sorted-subset sequencing was incomplete. Apart from blood, nothing was sampled; tissue repertoires likely differ. Generally, naive subsets (rather than memory subsets) showed larger estimated richness.

Naive CD8 cells were CD45RO-negative, positively selected for CCR7, excluding terminally differentiated effector memory CD45RA+ cells. Deep-level settings were used for running the assay. TCRdb's copy holds only in-frame clones and misses some; the assay was immunoSEQ multiplex PCR. This sample has approximately 810,000 clones, with approximately 92% found just once. With respect to this clone: The antigen is unknown.

Sequencing was performed on naive CD8+ T cells sorted from blood. This TCR derives from a man aged 25 to 40 in good health.

In DNA, the CDR3 is TGCAGCGCCGACACCGCCGGCGAGCAGTACTTC. This encodes CSADTAGEQYF. The chain combines TRBV29-1 with TRBJ2-7; D not certain. Trimming took off 7 bases at V and 6 bases at J, with 13 bases between the two ends. Looked up from germline, CDR1 is SQVTM and CDR2 is ANQGSEA. The CDR3 contains 11 residues.